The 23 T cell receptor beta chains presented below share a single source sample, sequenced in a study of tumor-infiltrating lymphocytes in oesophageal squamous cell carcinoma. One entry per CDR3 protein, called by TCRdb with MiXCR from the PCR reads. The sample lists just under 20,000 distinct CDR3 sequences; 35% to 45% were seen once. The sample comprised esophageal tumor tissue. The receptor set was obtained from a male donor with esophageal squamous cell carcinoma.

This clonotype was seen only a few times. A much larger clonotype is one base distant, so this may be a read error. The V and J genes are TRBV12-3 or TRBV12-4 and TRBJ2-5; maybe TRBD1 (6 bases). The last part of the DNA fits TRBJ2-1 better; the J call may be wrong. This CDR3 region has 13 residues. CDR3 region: CASSLGQNYEQFF. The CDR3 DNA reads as TGTGCCAGCAGTCTCGGACAGAACTACGAGCAGTTCTTC.

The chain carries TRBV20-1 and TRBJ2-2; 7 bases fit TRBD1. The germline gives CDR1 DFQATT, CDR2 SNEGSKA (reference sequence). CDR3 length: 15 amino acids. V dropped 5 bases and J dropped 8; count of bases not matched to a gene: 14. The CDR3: CSAFFRGRGTGELFF. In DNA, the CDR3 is TGCAGTGCTTTTTTCCGGGGCAGGGGGACGGGGGAGCTGTTTTTT.

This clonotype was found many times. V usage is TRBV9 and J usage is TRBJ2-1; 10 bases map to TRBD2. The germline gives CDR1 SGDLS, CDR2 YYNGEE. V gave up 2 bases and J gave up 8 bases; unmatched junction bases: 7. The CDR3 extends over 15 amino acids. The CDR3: CASSVPSGGGDEQFF. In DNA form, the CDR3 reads TGTGCCAGCAGCGTCCCTAGCGGGGGAGGGGATGAGCAGTTCTTC.

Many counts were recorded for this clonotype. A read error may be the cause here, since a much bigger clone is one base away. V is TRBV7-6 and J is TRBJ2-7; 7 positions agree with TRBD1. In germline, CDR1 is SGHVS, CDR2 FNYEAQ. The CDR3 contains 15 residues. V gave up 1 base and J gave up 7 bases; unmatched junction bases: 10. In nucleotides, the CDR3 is TGTGCCAGCAGCTTAGGGACGACAGGGTGGAATGAGCAGTACTTC. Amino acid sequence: CASSLGTTGWNEQYF.

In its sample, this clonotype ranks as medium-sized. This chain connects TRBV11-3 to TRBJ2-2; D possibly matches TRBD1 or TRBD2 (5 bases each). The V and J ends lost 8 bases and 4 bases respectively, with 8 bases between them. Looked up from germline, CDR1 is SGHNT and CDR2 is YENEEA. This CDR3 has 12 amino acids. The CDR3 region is CASEGSTGELFF. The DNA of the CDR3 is TGTGCCAGCGAGGGGAGCACCGGGGAGCTGTTTTTT.

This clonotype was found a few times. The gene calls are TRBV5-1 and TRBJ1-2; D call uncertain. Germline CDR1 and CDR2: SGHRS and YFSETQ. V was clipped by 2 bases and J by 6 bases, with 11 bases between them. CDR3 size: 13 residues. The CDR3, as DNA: TGCGCCAGCAGCTTTCCGGAAGGGCATGGCTACACCTTC. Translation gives CASSFPEGHGYTF.

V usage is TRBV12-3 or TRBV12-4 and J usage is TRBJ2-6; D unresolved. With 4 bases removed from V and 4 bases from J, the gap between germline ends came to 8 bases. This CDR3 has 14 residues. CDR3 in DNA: TGTGCCAGCAGTTACATTGGCGGGGCCAACGTCCTGACTTTC. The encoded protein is CASSYIGGANVLTF.

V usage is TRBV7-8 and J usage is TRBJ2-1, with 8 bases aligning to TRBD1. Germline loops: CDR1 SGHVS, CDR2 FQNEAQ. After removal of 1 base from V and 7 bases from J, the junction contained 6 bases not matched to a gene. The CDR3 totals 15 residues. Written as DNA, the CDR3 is TGTGCCAGCAGCTTAGTTCAGGGGGCGGGAAATGAGCAGTTCTTC. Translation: CASSLVQGAGNEQFF.

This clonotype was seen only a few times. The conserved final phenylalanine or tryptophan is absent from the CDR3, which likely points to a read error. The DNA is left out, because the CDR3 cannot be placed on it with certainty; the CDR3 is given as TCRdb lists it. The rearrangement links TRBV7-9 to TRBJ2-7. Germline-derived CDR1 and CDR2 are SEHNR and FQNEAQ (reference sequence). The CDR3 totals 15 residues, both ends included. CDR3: CASSLEGSVGYTFGS.

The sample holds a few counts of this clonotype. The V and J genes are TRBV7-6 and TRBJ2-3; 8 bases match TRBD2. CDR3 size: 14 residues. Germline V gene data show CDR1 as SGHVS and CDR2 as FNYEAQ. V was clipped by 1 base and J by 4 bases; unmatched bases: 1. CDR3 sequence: CASSLGTSSDTQYF. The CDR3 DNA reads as TGTGCCAGCAGCTTAGGGACTAGCTCAGATACGCAGTATTTT.

CDR3 sequence reads: CASSATPLGTGDKGYTF. The CDR3 nucleotides are TGTGCCAGCAGCGCGACACCGCTAGGTACAGGGGACAAAGGCTACACCTTC. V gene TRBV7-2 combines with J gene TRBJ1-2, with TRBD1 matching over 7 bases. J gave up 8 bases and V 5 bases, and 20 bases lay outside the gene matches. This CDR3 region has 17 residues. The germline V gene has CDR1 SGHTA and CDR2 FQGNSA.

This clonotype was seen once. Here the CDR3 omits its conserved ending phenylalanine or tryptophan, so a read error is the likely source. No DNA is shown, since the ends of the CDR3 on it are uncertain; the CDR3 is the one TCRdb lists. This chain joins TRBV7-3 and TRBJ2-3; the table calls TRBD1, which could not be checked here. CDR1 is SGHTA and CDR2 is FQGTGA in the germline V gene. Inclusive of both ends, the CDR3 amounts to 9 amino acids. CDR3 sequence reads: CASSVRGLM.

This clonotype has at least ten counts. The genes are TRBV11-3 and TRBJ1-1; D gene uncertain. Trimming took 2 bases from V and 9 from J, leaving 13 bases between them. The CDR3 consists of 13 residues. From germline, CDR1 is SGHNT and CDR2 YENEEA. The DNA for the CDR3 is TGTGCCAGCAGCTTAAAGCCAGGAACAAAAGCTTTCTTT. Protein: CASSLKPGTKAFF.

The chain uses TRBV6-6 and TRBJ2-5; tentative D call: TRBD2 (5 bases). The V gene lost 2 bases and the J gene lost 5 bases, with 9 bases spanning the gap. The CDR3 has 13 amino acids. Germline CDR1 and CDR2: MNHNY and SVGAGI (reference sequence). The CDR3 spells CASSYGRWETQYF. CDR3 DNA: TGTGCCAGCAGTTACGGGAGATGGGAGACCCAGTACTTC.

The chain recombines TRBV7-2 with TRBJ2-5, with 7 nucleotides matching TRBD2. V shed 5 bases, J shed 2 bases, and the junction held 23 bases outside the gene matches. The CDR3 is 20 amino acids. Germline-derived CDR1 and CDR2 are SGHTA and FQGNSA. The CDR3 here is CASSLGGGEGRFEGQETQYF. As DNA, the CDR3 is TGTGCCAGCAGCCTAGGCGGAGGGGAGGGGAGATTCGAAGGACAAGAGACCCAGTACTTC.

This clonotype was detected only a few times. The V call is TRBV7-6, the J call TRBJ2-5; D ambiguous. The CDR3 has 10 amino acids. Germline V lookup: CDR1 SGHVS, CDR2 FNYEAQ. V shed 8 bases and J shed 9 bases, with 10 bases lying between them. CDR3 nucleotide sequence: TGTGCCAGCCGATTCCCCGCCCAGTACTTC. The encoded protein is CASRFPAQYF. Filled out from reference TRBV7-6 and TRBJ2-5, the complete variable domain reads GAGVSQSPRYKVTKRGQDVALRCDPISGHVSLYWYRQALGQGPEFLTYFNYEAQQDKSGLPNDRFSAERPEGSISTLTIQRTEQRDSAMYRCASRFPAQYFGPGTRLLVL.

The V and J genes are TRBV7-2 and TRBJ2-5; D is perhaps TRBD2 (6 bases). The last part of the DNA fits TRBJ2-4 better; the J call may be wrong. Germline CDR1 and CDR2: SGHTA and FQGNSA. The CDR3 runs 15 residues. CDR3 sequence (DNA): TGTGCCAGCAGCTTGGGGGGAGGTGGCAAAAACATTCAGTACTTC. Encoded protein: CASSLGGGGKNIQYF.

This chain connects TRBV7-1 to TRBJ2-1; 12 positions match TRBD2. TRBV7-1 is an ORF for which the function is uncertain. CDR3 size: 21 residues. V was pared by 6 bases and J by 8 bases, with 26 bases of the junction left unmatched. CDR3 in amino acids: CASRSAGLGQPTSGRNHEQFF. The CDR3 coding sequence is TGTGCCAGCAGGTCTGCCGGTTTGGGACAGCCCACTAGCGGGAGGAACCATGAGCAGTTCTTC.

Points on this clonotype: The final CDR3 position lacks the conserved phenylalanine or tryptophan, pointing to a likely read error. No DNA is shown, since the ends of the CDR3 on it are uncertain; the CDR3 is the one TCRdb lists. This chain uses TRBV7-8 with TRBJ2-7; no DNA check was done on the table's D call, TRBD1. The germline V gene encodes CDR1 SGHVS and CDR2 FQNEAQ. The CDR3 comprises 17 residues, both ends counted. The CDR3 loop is CASSLGGGGDYGYTFGS.

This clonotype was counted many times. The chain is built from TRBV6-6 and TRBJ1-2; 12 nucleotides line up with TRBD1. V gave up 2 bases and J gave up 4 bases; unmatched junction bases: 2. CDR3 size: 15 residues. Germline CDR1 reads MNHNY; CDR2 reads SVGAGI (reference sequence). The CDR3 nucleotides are TGTGCCAGCAGTTACGGGACAGGGGGCATCTATGGCTACACCTTC. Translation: CASSYGTGGIYGYTF.

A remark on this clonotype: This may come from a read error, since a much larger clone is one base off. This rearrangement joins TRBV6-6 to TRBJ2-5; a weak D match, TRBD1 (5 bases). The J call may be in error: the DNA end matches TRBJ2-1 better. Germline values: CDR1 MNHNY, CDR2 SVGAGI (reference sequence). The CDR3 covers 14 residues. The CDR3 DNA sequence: TGTGCCAGCAGTTACGGGGCCGAAGCCTACGAGCAGTTCTTC. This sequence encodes CASSYGAEAYEQFF.

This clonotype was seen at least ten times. CDR3 loop: CASRDSDWLYEQYF. CDR3 in DNA: TGTGCCAGCAGGGACAGTGACTGGCTCTACGAGCAGTACTTC. The chain couples TRBV6-1 to TRBJ2-7; tentatively, D is TRBD1 (6 bases). Germline CDR1 MNHNS, CDR2 SASEGT. V gave up 6 bases and J gave up 3 bases, with 15 bases separating them. The CDR3 is 14 amino acids.

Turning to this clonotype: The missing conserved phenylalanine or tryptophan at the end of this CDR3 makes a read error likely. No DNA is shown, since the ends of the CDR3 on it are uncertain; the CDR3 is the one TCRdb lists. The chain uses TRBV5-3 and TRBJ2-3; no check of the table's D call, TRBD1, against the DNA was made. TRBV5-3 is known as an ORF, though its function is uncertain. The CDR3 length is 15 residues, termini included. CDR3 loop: CASSLDLNTEAFFGQ.